The next 21 T cell receptor beta chains were all read from a single sample in a study of blood T cell repertoires in COVID-19. The repertoire was sequenced with immunoSEQ multiplex PCR; TCRdb's copy has only in-frame clones and lacks some. The data show fewer than 350,000 clones, with approximately 87% seen just once and approximately 8% held by the top ten. Sequenced input: peripheral blood. Source of these receptors: a woman between 45 and 60 years old who had recovered from COVID-19.

The rearrangement uses TRBV27 and TRBJ1-1, with 11 bases fitting TRBD1. This CDR3 spans 16 amino acids. Germline V gene data show CDR1 as MNHEY and CDR2 as SMNVEV (reference sequence). The V and J ends lost 5 bases and 5 bases, in that order; junction bases with no gene match: 10. CDR3 amino acids: CASSPLRTGGKTEAFF. The DNA of the CDR3 is TGTGCCAGCAGTCCTCTCCGGACAGGGGGCAAAACTGAAGCTTTCTTT.

V gene TRBV11-2 combines with J gene TRBJ2-1; 8 bases are a match to TRBD1. V shed 3 bases, J shed 2 bases, and the junction held 6 bases outside the gene matches. The CDR3 is made up of 16 amino acids. Germline V lookup: CDR1 SGHAT, CDR2 FQNNGV. CDR3 DNA sequence: TGTGCCAGCAGCTTCCCCGGGACAGGAGCCTACAATGAGCAGTTCTTC. It yields the protein CASSFPGTGAYNEQFF.

The chain has TRBV18 and TRBJ2-1; the D gene is possibly TRBD2 (7 bases). This CDR3 comprises 16 residues. Trimming took 5 bases from V and 7 from J, leaving 21 bases between them. Germline CDR1 is KGHSH and CDR2 is LQKENI. The CDR3 is CASSSSGGADRNEQFF. CDR3 nucleotide sequence: TGTGCCAGCTCATCCTCTGGGGGGGCGGACCGGAATGAGCAGTTCTTC.

The rearrangement links TRBV5-1 to TRBJ1-4; 8 nucleotides agree with TRBD1. The CDR3 extends over 15 amino acids. With V trimmed by 4 bases and J by 6 bases, 8 bases remained unmatched. Germline V gene sequence: CDR1 SGHRS, CDR2 YFSETQ. The CDR3 is CASSKRTGRDEKLFF. Written as DNA, the CDR3 is TGCGCCAGCAGCAAGAGGACAGGGAGGGATGAAAAACTGTTTTTT.

CDR3 sequence: CASSSMGGRNSGELFF. CDR3 DNA sequence: TGTGCCAGCAGCTCGATGGGGGGGCGAAACTCCGGGGAGCTGTTTTTT. The chain joins TRBV6-4 to TRBJ2-2, with a tentative D call TRBD2 (7 bases). V dropped 6 bases and J dropped 6 bases, with 20 bases sitting between them. This CDR3 is built from 16 residues. Germline-derived CDR1 and CDR2 are MRHNA and SNTAGT.

The chain links TRBV14 to TRBJ1-5, with 10 bases that match TRBD1. The CDR3 spans 18 residues. Unmatched junction bases numbered 10, after V lost 5 bases and J lost 0 bases. The germline V gene encodes CDR1 SGHDN and CDR2 FVKESK. This chain's CDR3 is CASSVTTGGFNSNQPQHF. CDR3 nucleotides: TGTGCCAGCAGCGTTACGACAGGGGGCTTCAATAGCAATCAGCCCCAGCATTTT.

The genes are TRBV7-2 and TRBJ2-7; a possible D gene is TRBD2 (6 bases). V was shortened by 1 base and J by 2 bases, with 15 bases between the two germline ends. The length of the CDR3 is 16 residues. CDR1 and CDR2 from the germline V gene are SGHTA and FQGNSA. CDR3 sequence: CASSLDPLSGTYEQYF. The CDR3 DNA reads TGTGCCAGCAGCTTAGATCCGCTTAGCGGCACCTACGAGCAGTACTTC. The entire variable domain, with the rest obtained from reference TRBV7-2 and TRBJ2-7, is as follows: GAGVSQSPSNKVTEKGKDVELRCDPISGHTALYWYRQSLGQGLEFLIYFQGNSAPDKSGLPSDRFSAERTGGSVSTLTIQRTQQEDSAVYLCASSLDPLSGTYEQYFGPGTRLTVT.

A few counts support this clone. This rearrangement joins TRBV30 to TRBJ2-1, with 10 bases identical to TRBD2. The CDR3 loop spans 16 amino acids. V lost 1 base and J lost 6; bases outside the gene matches: 9. Germline assignment: CDR1 GTSNPN and CDR2 SVGIG (reference sequence). CDR3 region: CAWSGGSSGGLNEQFF. Here the CDR3 DNA reads TGTGCCTGGAGTGGAGGGTCTAGCGGGGGCCTCAATGAGCAGTTCTTC.

The chain links TRBV7-9 to TRBJ1-5, with a tentative D call TRBD1 (6 bases). This CDR3 is built from 15 residues. V lost 0 bases, J lost 7 bases, and 13 bases lay in between. Germline lookup yields CDR1 SEHNR and CDR2 FQNEAQ (reference sequence). The CDR3 spells CASSLAGQGMQPQHF. In DNA form, the CDR3 reads TGTGCCAGCAGCTTAGCGGGGCAGGGGATGCAGCCCCAGCATTTT.

The chain uses TRBV5-4 and TRBJ2-7, with 9 positions matching TRBD2. In germline, CDR1 is SGHNT, CDR2 YYREEE (reference sequence). There are 16 residues in the CDR3. The trim removed 0 bases at V and 2 bases at J, leaving 6 bases unmatched. The CDR3 nucleotides are TGTGCCAGCAGCTTGGCGGGCGGGGGGGCCGCCTACGAGCAGTACTTC. Amino acids: CASSLAGGGAAYEQYF.

This chain links TRBV19 with TRBJ2-7; 9 nucleotides line up with TRBD2. V shed 6 bases, J shed 0 bases, and the junction held 3 bases outside the gene matches. The germline gives CDR1 LNHDA, CDR2 SQIVND (reference sequence). The CDR3 has 14 amino acids. The CDR3, as DNA: TGTGCCAGTAGATCAGCGGGAGGCTCCTACGAGCAGTACTTC. Amino acids: CASRSAGGSYEQYF.

The V gene is TRBV27, the J gene TRBJ1-6; D is ambiguous. Germline CDR1 MNHEY, CDR2 SMNVEV (reference sequence). The CDR3 is made up of 13 amino acids. The ends were cut back, 5 bases at V and 8 bases at J, with 10 bases in the middle. The CDR3 nucleotides read TGTGCCAGCAGTCCCATACACGATTCACCCCTCCACTTT. The encoded protein is CASSPIHDSPLHF.

The chain links TRBV4-3 to TRBJ2-7; 8 nucleotides line up with TRBD2. Germline V CDR1 and CDR2: LGHNA, YSLEER. The V and J ends lost 2 bases and 4 bases, in that order; junction bases with no gene match: 7. This CDR3 is built from 15 residues. The CDR3 here is CASSQTGGAGYEQYF. The CDR3 DNA follows: TGCGCCAGCAGCCAAACCGGGGGGGCCGGGTACGAGCAGTACTTC.

V and J are TRBV5-1 and TRBJ1-4; the D is unclear. Deletions cut 0 bases from V and 7 bases from J, with 7 bases between. Germline V gene data show CDR1 as SGHRS and CDR2 as YFSETQ. The CDR3 covers 13 residues. The CDR3 reads CASSLVGTEKLFF. The DNA of the CDR3 is TGCGCCAGCAGCTTGGTGGGCACTGAAAAACTGTTTTTT.

The chain combines TRBV19 with TRBJ1-5, with D maybe TRBD1 (5 bases). This CDR3 has 14 residues. The germline V and J ends were trimmed by 6 bases and 4 bases, with 13 bases remaining between them. Germline loops: CDR1 LNHDA, CDR2 SQIVND (reference sequence). The CDR3 coding sequence is TGTGCCAGTAGCAAGACAGAAAATAATCAGCCCCAGCATTTT. This sequence encodes CASSKTENNQPQHF.

V and J are TRBV3-1 (or the pseudogene TRBV3-2) and TRBJ1-1, with 7 bases fitting TRBD1. V was pared by 1 base and J by 7 bases, with 3 bases of the junction left unmatched. CDR3 length: 13 amino acids. Germline loops: CDR1 LGHDT, CDR2 YNNKEL (reference sequence). CDR3 in DNA: TGTGCCAGCAGCCAAGTGACAGGGATTGAAGCTTTCTTT. Residues: CASSQVTGIEAFF.

CDR3 in DNA: TGTGCCAGCAGTCCAAGGGAGACCTTGAAAGCTTTCTTT. Amino acid sequence: CASSPRETLKAFF. The chain uses TRBV28 and TRBJ1-1, with no clear D. The germline V gene has CDR1 MDHEN and CDR2 SYDVKM. The CDR3 has 13 amino acids. The germline V and J ends were trimmed by 5 bases and 9 bases, with 16 bases remaining between them.

The chain recombines TRBV7-9 with TRBJ1-5; D gene ambiguous. CDR1 is SEHNR and CDR2 is FQNEAQ in the germline V gene (reference sequence). Trimming left V 5 bases short and J 13 bases short, with 12 bases between. This CDR3 is 11 amino acids long. CDR3 amino acids: CASSKDTSQHF. Here the CDR3 DNA reads TGTGCCAGCAGCAAAGACACCTCTCAGCATTTT.

This rearrangement joins TRBV7-2 to TRBJ2-5, with 9 bases aligning to TRBD2. Trimming removed 4 bases from V and 5 bases from J; junction bases left unmatched: 8. This CDR3 spans 15 amino acids. Germline lookup yields CDR1 SGHTA and CDR2 FQGNSA. The CDR3 sequence: CASSSPSGIRETQYF. The CDR3 nucleotides are TGTGCCAGCAGCTCGCCTAGCGGGATTAGGGAGACCCAGTACTTC.

V is TRBV12-3 or TRBV12-4 and J is TRBJ1-1; the D is unclear. Trimming pared 3 bases from V and 10 bases from J, leaving 9 bases between. CDR3 length: 11 residues. CDR3 in amino acids: CASSFSRSAFF. The CDR3 bases are TGTGCCAGCAGTTTTTCGCGGTCAGCTTTCTTT.

Here the CDR3 reads CASSIDSGTTILSEQYF. The CDR3 nucleotides read TGTGCCAGTAGTATCGATTCCGGGACAACTATCCTAAGCGAGCAGTACTTC. The chain couples TRBV19 to TRBJ2-7; tentatively, D is TRBD1 (6 bases). The CDR3 runs 17 residues. Trimming took off 3 bases at V and 6 bases at J, with 24 bases between the two ends. Germline V gives CDR1 LNHDA, CDR2 SQIVND (reference sequence). The full variable domain, with the rest looked up from reference TRBV19 and TRBJ2-7, is DGGITQSPKYLFRKEGQNVTLSCEQNLNHDAMYWYRQDPGQGLRLIYYSQIVNDFQKGDIAEGYSVSREKKESFPLTVTSAQKNPTAFYLCASSIDSGTTILSEQYFGPGTRLTVT.